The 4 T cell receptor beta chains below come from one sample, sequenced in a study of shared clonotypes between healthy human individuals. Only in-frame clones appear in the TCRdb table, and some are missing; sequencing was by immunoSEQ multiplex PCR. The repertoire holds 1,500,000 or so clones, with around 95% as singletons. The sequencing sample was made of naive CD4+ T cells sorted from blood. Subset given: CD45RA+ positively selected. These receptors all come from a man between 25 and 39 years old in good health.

This CDR3 reads CASSSSVSLSEAFF. The CDR3 nucleotides read TGTGCCAGCAGCTCATCTGTCTCTCTTTCTGAAGCTTTCTTT. V usage is TRBV7-2 and J usage is TRBJ1-1; no clear D gene. The CDR3 runs 14 residues. V lost 4 bases to trimming and J lost 6 bases, with 15 bases between them. The germline V gene has CDR1 SGHTA and CDR2 FQGNSA.

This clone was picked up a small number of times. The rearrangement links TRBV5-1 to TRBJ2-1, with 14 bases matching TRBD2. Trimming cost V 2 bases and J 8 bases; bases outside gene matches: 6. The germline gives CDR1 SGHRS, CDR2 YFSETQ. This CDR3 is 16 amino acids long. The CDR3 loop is CASSFDSGLAGDEQFF. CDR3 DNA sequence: TGCGCCAGCAGCTTCGATTCGGGACTAGCGGGAGATGAGCAGTTCTTC.

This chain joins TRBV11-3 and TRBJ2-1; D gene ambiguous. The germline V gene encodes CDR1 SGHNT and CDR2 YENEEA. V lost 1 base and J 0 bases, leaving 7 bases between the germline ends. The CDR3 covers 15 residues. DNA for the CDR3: TGTGCCAGCAGCTTAGGCAGGACCTCCTACAATGAGCAGTTCTTC. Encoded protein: CASSLGRTSYNEQFF.

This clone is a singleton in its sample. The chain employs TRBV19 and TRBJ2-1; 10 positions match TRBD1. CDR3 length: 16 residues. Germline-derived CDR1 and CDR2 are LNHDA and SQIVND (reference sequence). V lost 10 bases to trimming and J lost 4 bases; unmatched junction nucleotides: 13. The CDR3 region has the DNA TGTGCCACGACAGGGGGCGTTTCCCCGCCATACAATGAGCAGTTCTTC. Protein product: CATTGGVSPPYNEQFF.